A selection of T cell receptor beta chains follows, all from one sample in a study of blood T cell repertoires in COVID-19. Sequencing was performed with immunoSEQ multiplex PCR; in TCRdb, only in-frame clones are kept and a portion is missing. The sample includes hundreds of thousands of clones, around 88% seen only once; the top ten take around 13%. Sequencing was done on a sample of peripheral blood. The source of these receptors is a woman aged 70 to 79 with COVID-19, enrolled during active disease. CDR3s include the opening cysteine and the closing phenylalanine or tryptophan. D genes are given only for firm matches. Where a row states a size, it is once, few, many or the class of an expanded clone; other rows omit it.

v_call	clone_size	j_call	d_call	cdr3_aa	cdr3_nt
TRBV18	few	TRBJ1-1	TRBD1	CASSPPTGGTEAFF	TGTGCCAGCTCACCACCAACAGGGGGAACTGAAGCTTTCTTT
TRBV24-1	.	TRBJ2-7	.	CATSDSTWNEQYF	TGTGCCACCAGTGACTCGACATGGAACGAGCAGTACTTC
TRBV11-2	.	TRBJ2-3	.	CASSLGFSLDTQYF	TGTGCCAGCAGCTTAGGTTTCTCTCTGGATACGCAGTATTTT
TRBV30	.	TRBJ2-6	TRBD2	CAWTLAGGSGANVLTF	TGTGCCTGGACACTAGCGGGGGGAAGTGGGGCCAACGTCCTGACTTTC
TRBV4-2	few	TRBJ1-4	.	CASSQDSPGVWEKLFF	TGTGCCAGCAGCCAAGATTCCCCGGGGGTATGGGAAAAACTGTTTTTT
TRBV5-4	.	TRBJ1-1	.	CASSSQDRAEAFF	TGTGCCAGCAGCTCCCAGGATCGTGCTGAAGCTTTCTTT
TRBV10-2	.	TRBJ2-6	TRBD2	CASGSGGLSGANVLTF	TGCGCCAGCGGCAGCGGGGGACTCTCTGGGGCCAACGTCCTGACTTTC
TRBV3-1/TRBV3-2	.	TRBJ2-1	.	CASSQSPSSYNEQFF	TGTGCCAGCAGCCAATCCCCCAGCTCCTACAATGAGCAGTTCTTC
TRBV3-1/TRBV3-2	.	TRBJ1-1	TRBD1	CASSPPTGSGTEAFF	TGTGCCAGCAGCCCTCCGACAGGGTCGGGCACTGAAGCTTTCTTT
TRBV19	.	TRBJ1-3	.	CASKNPGLSGNTIYF	TGTGCCAGTAAGAATCCAGGGCTCTCTGGAAACACCATATATTTT
TRBV10-3	.	TRBJ2-1	TRBD2	CATGLAGDNEQFF	TGTGCCACCGGACTAGCGGGAGACAATGAGCAGTTCTTC